This entry is about one T cell receptor beta chain. The antigen is unknown. The data were obtained in a study of cytomegalovirus exposure and HLA in healthy donors. Study findings and constraints: Productive status was seen about 87% or about 30% of the time for most TCR beta V segments in an earlier analysis.

Germline lookup yields CDR1 SGHRS and CDR2 YFSETQ. CDR3 size: 14 residues. Trimming stripped 6 bases from V and 1 base from J, with 11 bases between. Use of 60 Vbeta and 13 Jbeta primers characterized the PCR. Sequenced by immunoSEQ multiplex PCR; TCRdb stores in-frame clones only, minus some. The sample includes roughly 160,000 clones, more than 70% of them seen just once. What was sequenced was PBMCs. This TCR came from a man aged 30 to 39 in good health and CMV-seronegative. The chain uses TRBV5-1 and TRBJ2-1; weak D call: TRBD2 (6 bases). In nucleotides, the CDR3 is TGCGCCAGCACCCAAGCGGGTTCCTACAATGAGCAGTTCTTC. Translation gives CASTQAGSYNEQFF. The entire variable domain, with the rest obtained from reference TRBV5-1 and TRBJ2-1, is as follows: KAGVTQTPRYLIKTRGQQVTLSCSPISGHRSVSWYQQTPGQGLQFLFEYFSETQRNKGNFPGRFSGRQFSNSRSEMNVSTLELGDSALYLCASTQAGSYNEQFFGPGTRLTVL.